What follows are 5 T cell receptor beta chains derived from one specimen sequenced in a study of blood T cell repertoires in COVID-19 (dated by TCRdb to the early 2020s). Library preparation employed the immunoSEQ multiplex PCR assay. The source is immuneACCESS, and TCRdb retained only in-frame sequences with V and J called. Part of the clones is not carried over; for the studies checked, unresolved V genes explain less than half of this, and the remainder is unexplained. The sample table holds roughly 300,000 clones, of which more than 70% were seen once. The ten largest clones take up under 6.5% of the sample. Sequencing was performed on peripheral blood. Receptors were obtained from a man aged 18-30 years who had recovered from COVID-19.

This clone was counted between two and nine times. The V gene is TRBV6-2 or TRBV6-3, the J gene TRBJ1-2, with TRBD1 identical over 9 bases. The ends lost 2 bases at V and 4 bases at J; junction bases unmatched: 5. Germline CDR1 and CDR2: MNHEY and SVGEGT. The CDR3 is 15 residues long. CDR3 residues: CASSYPGTGTYGYTF. As DNA, the CDR3 is TGTGCCAGCAGTTACCCTGGGACAGGGACCTATGGCTACACCTTC.

This chain connects TRBV13 to TRBJ2-7; TRBD2 is a possible D gene (6 bases). The CDR3 is 13 amino acids. Trimming removed 5 bases from V and 1 base from J, with 9 bases in between. Germline V gene lookup returns CDR1 PRHDT and CDR2 FYEKMQ (reference sequence). CDR3 nucleotides: TGTGCCAGCAGCCCCGGAGGGTCCTACGAGCAGTACTTC. Translated: CASSPGGSYEQYF.

V usage is TRBV5-4 and J usage is TRBJ2-3, with D possibly matching TRBD2 (6 bases). Germline values: CDR1 SGHNT, CDR2 YYREEE (reference sequence). The CDR3 is 15 residues long. V was trimmed by 1 base and J by 0 bases, leaving 9 bases between them. CDR3 sequence: CASSLTAGSTDTQYF. CDR3 nucleotides: TGTGCCAGCAGCTTGACGGCGGGGAGCACAGATACGCAGTATTTT.

The V gene is TRBV9, the J gene TRBJ1-2; D might be TRBD1 (5 bases). Trimming pared 0 bases from V and 3 bases from J, leaving 15 bases between. The CDR3 is 16 amino acids. Germline values: CDR1 SGDLS, CDR2 YYNGEE. The CDR3 nucleotides are TGTGCCAGCAGCGTAGCTCCCGCAGGGTTGGACTATGGCTACACCTTC. Residues: CASSVAPAGLDYGYTF. Full variable domain (rest looked up from reference TRBV9 and TRBJ1-2): DSGVTQTPKHLITATGQRVTLRCSPRSGDLSVYWYQQSLDQGLQFLIQYYNGEERAKGNILERFSAQQFPDLHSELNLSSLELGDSALYFCASSVAPAGLDYGYTFGSGTRLTVV.

The chain joins TRBV5-6 to TRBJ2-7; TRBD1 matches 7 bases. Unmatched junction bases numbered 11, after V lost 5 bases and J lost 6 bases. The CDR3 spans 14 residues. Germline CDR1 is SGHDT and CDR2 is YYEEEE. CDR3 loop: CASRFQGQAAEQYF. The DNA for the CDR3 is TGTGCCAGCAGATTCCAAGGACAGGCTGCCGAGCAGTACTTC.